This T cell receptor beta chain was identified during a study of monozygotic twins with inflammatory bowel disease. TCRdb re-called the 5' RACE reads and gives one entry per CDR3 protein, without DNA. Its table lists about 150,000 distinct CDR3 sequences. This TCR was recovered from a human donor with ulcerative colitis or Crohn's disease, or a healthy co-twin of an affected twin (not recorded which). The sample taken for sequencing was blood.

The CDR3 is CASSFAGSHYGYTF. The J gene is TRBJ1-2, the V gene TRBV28; TCRdb outputs TRBD1, but without DNA this stays unchecked. The germline V gene encodes CDR1 MDHEN and CDR2 SYDVKM. The CDR3 sequence is 14 residues long.